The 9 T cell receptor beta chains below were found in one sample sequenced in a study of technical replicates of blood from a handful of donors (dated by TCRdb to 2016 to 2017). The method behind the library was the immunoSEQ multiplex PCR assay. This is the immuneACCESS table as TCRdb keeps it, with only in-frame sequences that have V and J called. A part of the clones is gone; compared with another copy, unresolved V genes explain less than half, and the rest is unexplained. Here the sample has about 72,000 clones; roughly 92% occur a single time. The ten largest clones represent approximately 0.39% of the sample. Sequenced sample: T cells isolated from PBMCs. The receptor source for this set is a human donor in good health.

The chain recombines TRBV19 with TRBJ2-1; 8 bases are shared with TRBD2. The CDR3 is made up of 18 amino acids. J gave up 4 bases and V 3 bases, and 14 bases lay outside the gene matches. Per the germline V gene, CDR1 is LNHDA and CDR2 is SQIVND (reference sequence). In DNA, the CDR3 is TGTGCCAGTAGTATCGCCCTCCCAACTAGCGGACCTTACAATGAGCAGTTCTTC. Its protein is CASSIALPTSGPYNEQFF.

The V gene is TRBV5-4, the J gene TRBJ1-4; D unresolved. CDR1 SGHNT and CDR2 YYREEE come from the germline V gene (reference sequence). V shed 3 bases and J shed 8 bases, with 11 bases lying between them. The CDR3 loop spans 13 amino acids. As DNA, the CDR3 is TGTGCCAGCAGCTCTGCTTTCGGGGAAAAACTGTTTTTT. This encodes CASSSAFGEKLFF.

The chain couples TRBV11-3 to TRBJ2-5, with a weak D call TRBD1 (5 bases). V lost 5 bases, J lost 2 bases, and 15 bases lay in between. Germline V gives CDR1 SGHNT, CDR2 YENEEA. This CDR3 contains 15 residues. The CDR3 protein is CASSPWTKAQETQYF. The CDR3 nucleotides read TGTGCCAGCAGCCCTTGGACAAAAGCTCAAGAGACCCAGTACTTC.

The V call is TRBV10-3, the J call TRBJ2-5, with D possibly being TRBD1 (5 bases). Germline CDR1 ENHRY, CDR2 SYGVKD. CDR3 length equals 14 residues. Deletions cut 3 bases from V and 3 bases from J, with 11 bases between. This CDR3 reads CAISDSDRKETQYF. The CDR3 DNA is TGTGCCATCAGTGATTCCGACAGAAAAGAGACCCAGTACTTC.

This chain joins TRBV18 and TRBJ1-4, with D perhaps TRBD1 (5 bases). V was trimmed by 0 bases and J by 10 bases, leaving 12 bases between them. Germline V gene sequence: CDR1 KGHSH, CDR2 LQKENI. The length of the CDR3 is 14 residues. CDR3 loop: CASSPPAGDPKLFF. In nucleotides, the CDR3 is TGTGCCAGCTCACCACCGGCGGGGGACCCAAAACTGTTTTTT.

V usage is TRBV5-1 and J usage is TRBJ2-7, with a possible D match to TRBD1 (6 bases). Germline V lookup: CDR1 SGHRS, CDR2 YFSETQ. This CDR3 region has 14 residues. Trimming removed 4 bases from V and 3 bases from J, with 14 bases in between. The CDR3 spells CASSENRVGYEQYF. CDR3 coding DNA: TGCGCCAGCAGCGAAAACAGGGTTGGCTACGAGCAGTACTTC. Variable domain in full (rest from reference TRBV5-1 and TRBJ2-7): KAGVTQTPRYLIKTRGQQVTLSCSPISGHRSVSWYQQTPGQGLQFLFEYFSETQRNKGNFPGRFSGRQFSNSRSEMNVSTLELGDSALYLCASSENRVGYEQYFGPGTRLTVT.

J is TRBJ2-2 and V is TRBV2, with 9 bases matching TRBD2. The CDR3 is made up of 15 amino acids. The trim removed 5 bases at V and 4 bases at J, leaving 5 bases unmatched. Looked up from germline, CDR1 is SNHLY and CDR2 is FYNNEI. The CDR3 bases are TGTGCCAGCAGTTTAGCGGGAGTAATCACCGGGGAGCTGTTTTTT. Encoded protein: CASSLAGVITGELFF.

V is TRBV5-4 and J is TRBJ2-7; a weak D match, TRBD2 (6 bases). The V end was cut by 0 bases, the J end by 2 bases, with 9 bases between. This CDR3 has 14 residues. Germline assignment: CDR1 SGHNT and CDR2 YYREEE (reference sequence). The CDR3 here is CASSLVGGPYEQYF. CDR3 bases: TGTGCCAGCAGCTTGGTGGGGGGTCCCTACGAGCAGTACTTC. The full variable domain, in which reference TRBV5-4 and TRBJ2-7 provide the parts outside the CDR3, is ETGVTQSPTHLIKTRGQQVTLRCSSQSGHNTVSWYQQALGQGPQFIFQYYREEENGRGNFPPRFSGLQFPNYSSELNVNALELDDSALYLCASSLVGGPYEQYFGPGTRLTVT.

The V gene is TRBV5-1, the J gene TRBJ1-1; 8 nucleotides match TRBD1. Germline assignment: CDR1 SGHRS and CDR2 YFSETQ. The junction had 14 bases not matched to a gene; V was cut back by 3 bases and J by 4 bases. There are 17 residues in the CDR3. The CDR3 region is CASSYTSGRTGITEAFF. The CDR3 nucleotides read TGCGCCAGCAGCTATACCTCCGGGAGGACAGGGATCACTGAAGCTTTCTTT.